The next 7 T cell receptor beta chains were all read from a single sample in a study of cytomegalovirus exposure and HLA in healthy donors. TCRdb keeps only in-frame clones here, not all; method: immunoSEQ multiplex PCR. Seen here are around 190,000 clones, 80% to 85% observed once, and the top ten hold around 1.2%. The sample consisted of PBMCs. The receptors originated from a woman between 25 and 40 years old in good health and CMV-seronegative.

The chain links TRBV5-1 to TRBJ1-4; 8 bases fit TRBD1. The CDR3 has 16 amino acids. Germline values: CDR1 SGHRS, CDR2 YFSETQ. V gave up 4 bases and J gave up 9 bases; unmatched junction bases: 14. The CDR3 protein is CASSQAAGTGGQKLFF. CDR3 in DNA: TGCGCCAGCAGCCAGGCCGCCGGGACAGGTGGCCAAAAACTGTTTTTT.

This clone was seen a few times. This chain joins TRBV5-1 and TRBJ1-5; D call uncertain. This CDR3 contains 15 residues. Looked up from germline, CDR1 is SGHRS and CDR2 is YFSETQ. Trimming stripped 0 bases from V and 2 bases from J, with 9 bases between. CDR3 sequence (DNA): TGCGCCAGCAGCTTGGACCCGGGAGGCAATCAGCCCCAGCATTTT. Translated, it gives CASSLDPGGNQPQHF.

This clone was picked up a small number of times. CDR3 coding DNA: TGTGCCAGCAGCAGAACTAACAATGAGCAGTTCTTC. It specifies CASSRTNNEQFF. This chain uses TRBV5-6 with TRBJ2-1; no firm D call. V lost 4 bases to trimming and J lost 5 bases, with 7 bases between them. The germline V gene encodes CDR1 SGHDT and CDR2 YYEEEE. There are 12 residues in the CDR3.

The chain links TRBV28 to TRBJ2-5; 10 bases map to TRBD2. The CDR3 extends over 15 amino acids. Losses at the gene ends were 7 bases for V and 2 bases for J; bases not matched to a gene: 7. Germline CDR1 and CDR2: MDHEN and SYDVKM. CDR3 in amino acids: CASIPTAGGQETQYF. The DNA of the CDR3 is TGTGCCAGCATCCCTACAGCGGGGGGGCAAGAGACCCAGTACTTC.

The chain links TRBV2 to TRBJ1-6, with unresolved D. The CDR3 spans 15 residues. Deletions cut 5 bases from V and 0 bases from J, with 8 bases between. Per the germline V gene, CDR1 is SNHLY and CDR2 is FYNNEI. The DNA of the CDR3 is TGTGCCAGCAGTCACCAGGCCTCCTATAATTCACCCCTCCACTTT. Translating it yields CASSHQASYNSPLHF. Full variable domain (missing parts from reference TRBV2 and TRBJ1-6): EPEVTQTPSHQVTQMGQEVILRCVPISNHLYFYWYRQILGQKVEFLVSFYNNEISEKSEIFDDQFSVERPDGSNFTLKIRSTKLEDSAMYFCASSHQASYNSPLHFGNGTRLTVT.

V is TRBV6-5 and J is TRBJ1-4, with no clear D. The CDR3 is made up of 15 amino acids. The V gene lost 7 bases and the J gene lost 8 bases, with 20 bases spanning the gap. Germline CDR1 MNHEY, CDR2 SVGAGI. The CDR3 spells CASKMFREGSEKLFF. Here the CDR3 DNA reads TGTGCCAGCAAGATGTTTCGGGAGGGCTCGGAAAAACTGTTTTTT.

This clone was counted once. This CDR3 reads CASSSQGARSYEQYF. In DNA form, the CDR3 reads TGTGCCAGCAGTTCGCAGGGGGCGAGGTCCTACGAGCAGTACTTC. The rearrangement joins TRBV27 to TRBJ2-7, with 8 bases fitting TRBD1. V lost 4 bases, J lost 1 base, and 6 bases stayed unmatched. Germline CDR1 MNHEY, CDR2 SMNVEV (reference sequence). The CDR3 contains 15 residues.